Listed here are 10 T cell receptor beta chains from one sample, sequenced in a study of OX40 agonist ivuxolimab in advanced cancers. Generated by immunoSEQ multiplex PCR, the TCRdb table keeps only in-frame clones and is missing some. The sample records around 150,000 clones, more than 85% being singletons. Material: CD4+ or CD8+ T cells sorted from blood, obtained in a trial of the OX40 agonist ivuxolimab. These receptors all stem from an adult with an advanced solid tumor such as melanoma, head and neck, liver or kidney cancer.

The chain carries TRBV4-1 and TRBJ2-7, with D hard to call. Germline-derived CDR1 and CDR2 are MGHRA and YSYEKL. The CDR3 totals 13 residues. Trimming removed 2 bases from V and 3 bases from J, with 8 bases in between. The CDR3 bases are TGCGCCAGCAGCCAATCACTTCTCTACGAGCAGTACTTC. Protein product: CASSQSLLYEQYF.

The chain links TRBV5-4 to TRBJ2-5; 16 positions agree with TRBD2. The germline V gene encodes CDR1 SGHNT and CDR2 YYREEE (reference sequence). After removal of 6 bases from V and 6 bases from J, the junction contained 14 bases not matched to a gene. This CDR3 contains 18 residues. The CDR3 loop reads CASNPGLAGGWGKKTQYF. CDR3 sequence (DNA): TGTGCCAGCAACCCGGGACTAGCGGGGGGGTGGGGAAAGAAGACCCAGTACTTC. The full variable domain, its missing parts supplied by reference TRBV5-4 and TRBJ2-5, is ETGVTQSPTHLIKTRGQQVTLRCSSQSGHNTVSWYQQALGQGPQFIFQYYREEENGRGNFPPRFSGLQFPNYSSELNVNALELDDSALYLCASNPGLAGGWGKKTQYFGPGTRLLVL.

V is TRBV4-3 and J is TRBJ2-5; perhaps TRBD2 as D (6 bases). Germline V lookup: CDR1 LGHNA, CDR2 YSLEER. Trimming cost V 0 bases and J 7 bases, with 15 bases left between them. This CDR3 contains 15 residues. The CDR3 reads CASSQDRDSWRTQYF. CDR3 nucleotide sequence: TGCGCCAGCAGCCAAGATCGGGACTCTTGGCGGACCCAGTACTTC.

The rearrangement links TRBV6-6 to TRBJ2-7, with a weak D call TRBD2 (5 bases). The germline V gene encodes CDR1 MNHNY and CDR2 SVGAGI (reference sequence). With 0 bases removed from V and 2 bases from J, the gap between germline ends came to 11 bases. This CDR3 contains 15 residues. The CDR3 region has the DNA TGTGCCAGCAGTTACTCGTACGGGGTCGCCTACGAGCAGTACTTC. Translated, it gives CASSYSYGVAYEQYF.

The chain is built from TRBV10-1 and TRBJ2-7; D not resolved. CDR1 WNHNN and CDR2 SYGVQD come from the germline V gene (reference sequence). The CDR3 runs 14 residues. V was clipped by 6 bases and J by 2 bases, with 14 bases between them. In DNA, the CDR3 is TGCGCCAGCAGACTTTCCTCCATGGCCTACGAGCAGTACTTC. This codes for CASRLSSMAYEQYF.

The V gene is TRBV6-6, the J gene TRBJ1-2; 8 nucleotides align to TRBD1. Germline-derived CDR1 and CDR2 are MNHNY and SVGAGI (reference sequence). The CDR3 runs to 13 residues. V dropped 6 bases and J dropped 6; count of bases not matched to a gene: 6. The CDR3, as DNA: TGTGCCAGCAGCTGGACAGGGAGCGATGGCTACACCTTC. It specifies CASSWTGSDGYTF.

This clone was seen a single time. The rearrangement links TRBV29-1 to TRBJ1-4; 7 bases align to TRBD1. The CDR3 runs to 13 residues. Germline assignment: CDR1 SQVTM and CDR2 ANQGSEA. V was pared by 4 bases and J by 5 bases, with 4 bases of the junction left unmatched. In nucleotides, the CDR3 is TGCAGCGTTGGACAGGGCCTGAATGAAAAACTGTTTTTT. It is translated as CSVGQGLNEKLFF.

The CDR3 DNA reads TGTGCCAGCATTACAGGGGGAGGCAATCAGCCCCAGCATTTT. Residues: CASITGGGNQPQHF. The V call is TRBV28, the J call TRBJ1-5; 8 bases align to TRBD1. V was pared by 7 bases and J by 2 bases, with 4 bases of the junction left unmatched. Germline-derived CDR1 and CDR2 are MDHEN and SYDVKM. This CDR3 contains 14 residues. The full variable domain, in which reference TRBV28 and TRBJ1-5 provide the parts outside the CDR3, is DVKVTQSSRYLVKRTGEKVFLECVQDMDHENMFWYRQDPGLGLRLIYFSYDVKMKEKGDIPEGYSVSREKKERFSLILESASTNQTSMYLCASITGGGNQPQHFGDGTRLSIL.

The V gene is TRBV11-2, the J gene TRBJ2-7; D is perhaps TRBD1 (6 bases). CDR3 size: 14 residues. Trimming took 5 bases from V and 0 from J, leaving 11 bases between them. Germline-derived CDR1 and CDR2 are SGHAT and FQNNGV. CDR3 nucleotide sequence: TGTGCCAGCAGCCGAACAGGGAACTCCTACGAGCAGTACTTC. Its protein product is CASSRTGNSYEQYF. The full variable domain, its missing parts supplied by reference TRBV11-2 and TRBJ2-7, is EAGVAQSPRYKIIEKRQSVAFWCNPISGHATLYWYQQILGQGPKLLIQFQNNGVVDDSQLPKDRFSAERLKGVDSTLKIQPAKLEDSAVYLCASSRTGNSYEQYFGPGTRLTVT.

The chain combines TRBV6-5 with TRBJ2-7; possible D gene TRBD1, 6 bases. The V and J ends lost 2 bases and 3 bases respectively, with 11 bases between them. Germline CDR1 and CDR2: MNHEY and SVGAGI. This CDR3 is built from 14 residues. CDR3 DNA sequence: TGTGCCAGCAGTTACAACAGGGACCGCTACGAGCAGTACTTC. Encoded protein: CASSYNRDRYEQYF.